The rows below give T cell receptor beta chains drawn from one sample of a study of cytomegalovirus exposure and HLA in healthy donors. The protocol was immunoSEQ multiplex PCR, while the TCRdb copy is restricted to in-frame clones and leaves out a portion. The sample includes some 100,000 clones, roughly 77% of them seen just once. Sequencing input: PBMCs. The receptors originated from a woman in her fifties or sixties in good health and CMV-seropositive. Both conserved end residues are part of each CDR3. D genes are given only for firm matches. The size of a clone is reported for some rows only, either as once, few or many, or as a class for expanded clones.

d_call,j_call,v_call,clone_size,cdr3_aa,cdr3_nt
TRBD2,TRBJ2-5,TRBV9,few,CASSVDSGGRETQYF,TGTGCCAGCAGCGTAGATAGCGGGGGGAGGGAGACCCAGTACTTC
TRBD1,TRBJ2-1,TRBV11-1,.,CASSLAGGNEQFF,TGTGCCAGCAGCTTGGCAGGGGGCAATGAGCAGTTCTTC
.,TRBJ2-6,TRBV19,.,CASSNRDLGLLGANVLTF,TGTGCCAGTAGTAACCGGGACTTGGGTCTCTTAGGGGCCAACGTCCTGACTTTC
TRBD1,TRBJ1-5,TRBV14,few,CASSFSTGTGGQEGNQPQHF,TGTGCCAGCAGCTTTAGCACCGGGACAGGGGGTCAAGAGGGCAATCAGCCCCAGCATTTT
.,TRBJ1-1,TRBV11-3,.,CASSLGRGNTEAFF,TGTGCCAGCAGCTTAGGTAGGGGGAACACTGAAGCTTTCTTT
.,TRBJ1-2,TRBV6-1,.,CASSEAPGALYGYTF,TGTGCCAGCAGTGAAGCGCCAGGGGCCCTGTATGGCTACACCTTC
.,TRBJ2-2,TRBV29-1,.,CSVEGGWSTGELFF,TGCAGCGTTGAAGGCGGGTGGAGCACCGGGGAGTTGTTTTTT
.,TRBJ1-5,TRBV7-9,.,CASSSVDTSNQPQHF,TGTGCCAGCAGCTCCGTCGACACTAGCAATCAGCCCCAGCATTTT
TRBD2,TRBJ2-7,TRBV7-8,.,CASSFSYGGVAYEQYF,TGTGCCAGCAGCTTCTCCTACGGGGGGGTCGCCTACGAGCAGTACTTC
TRBD1,TRBJ1-1,TRBV13,.,CASSLLGERGLNDTEAFF,TGTGCCAGCAGCTTGCTGGGGGAGAGGGGGCTGAATGACACTGAAGCTTTCTTT
TRBD2,TRBJ2-7,TRBV7-8,.,CASSLRLAGVASYEQYF,TGTGCCAGCAGCTTACGACTAGCGGGGGTCGCCTCCTACGAGCAGTACTTC
.,TRBJ2-7,TRBV2,.,CASIGTGNSYEQYF,TGTGCCAGCATTGGAACAGGGAACTCCTACGAGCAGTACTTC
.,TRBJ2-1,TRBV1,.,CTSSKAIRGVPLYYNEQFF,TGCACCAGCAGCAAAGCCATAAGAGGCGTACCTCTTTACTACAATGAGCAGTTCTTC
TRBD2,TRBJ2-5,TRBV2,.,CAAGRGGGQETQYF,TGTGCCGCGGGGAGGGGTGGCGGACAAGAGACCCAGTACTTC
TRBD1,TRBJ1-2,TRBV10-3,.,CAISESGQGILRASNGYTF,TGTGCCATCAGTGAGTCTGGACAGGGGATCCTAAGAGCCTCGAATGGCTACACCTTC
TRBD1,TRBJ1-2,TRBV5-1,few,CASSFPPGQRFYGYTF,TGCGCCAGCAGCTTTCCCCCGGGACAGAGGTTTTATGGCTACACCTTC
.,TRBJ2-5,TRBV5-1,.,CASSPGQRETQYF,TGCGCCAGCAGTCCCGGACAGAGAGAGACCCAGTACTTC
.,TRBJ1-3,TRBV7-2,.,CASSSNRVISGNTIYF,TGTGCCAGCAGCTCCAACAGGGTGATCTCTGGAAACACCATATATTTT
TRBD2,TRBJ2-7,TRBV2,.,CASSEGLAGGSLYEQYF,TGTGCCAGCAGTGAAGGACTAGCGGGGGGCTCCCTCTACGAGCAGTACTTC
.,TRBJ2-1,TRBV5-1,once,CASSLGGAGRTGYEQFF,TGCGCCAGCAGCTTGGGGGGAGCGGGAAGAACAGGGTATGAGCAGTTCTTC
.,TRBJ2-7,TRBV9,.,CASSVVATRRGEQYF,TGTGCCAGCAGCGTAGTGGCTACCCGGCGGGGCGAGCAGTACTTC
.,TRBJ1-1,TRBV9,.,CASSREGLEAFF,TGTGCCAGCAGCAGGGAGGGGCTCGAAGCTTTCTTT
TRBD1,TRBJ1-2,TRBV7-3,.,CASSFGQVRYTF,TGTGCCAGCAGCTTCGGACAGGTCAGATACACCTTC
.,TRBJ1-4,TRBV7-9,.,CASNGPMNEKLFF,TGTGCCAGCAATGGGCCGATGAATGAAAAACTGTTTTTT
.,TRBJ2-1,TRBV27,.,CASSLYLQGGYNEQFF,TGTGCCAGCAGTTTATATTTGCAGGGGGGCTACAATGAGCAGTTCTTC
.,TRBJ2-7,TRBV6-5,.,CASSLRGLGYEQYF,TGTGCCAGCAGTCTCCGAGGCCTAGGCTACGAGCAGTACTTC
.,TRBJ1-1,TRBV4-1,.,CASSQVGTVEAFF,TGCGCCAGCAGCCAAGTCGGGACTGTTGAAGCTTTCTTT
TRBD1,TRBJ1-1,TRBV30,.,CAWRRGTANTEAFF,TGTGCCTGGAGGAGAGGGACAGCGAACACTGAAGCTTTCTTT
TRBD2,TRBJ2-3,TRBV7-9,.,CSSGSSGRAVGNTQYF,TGTTCCAGCGGTTCTAGCGGGAGGGCCGTCGGGAATACGCAGTATTTT
.,TRBJ2-1,TRBV27,once,CASFGLGEQFF,TGTGCCAGCTTCGGACTGGGTGAGCAGTTCTTC
.,TRBJ1-3,TRBV6-1,.,CASRLSGNTIYF,TGTGCCAGCAGATTATCTGGAAACACCATATATTTT